The clone carrying this T cell receptor beta chain was seen a few times. The data stem from a study of patients and donors after allogeneic stem cell transplantation. TCRdb recomputed calls from the RT-PCR reads with MiXCR, one row per CDR3 protein. The data hold over 400,000 distinct CDR3 sequences, with approximately 16% observed a single time. The germline CDR1 and CDR2 sequences are MGHDK and SYGVNS. CDR3 size: 13 residues. Trimming cost V 6 bases and J 4 bases, with 12 bases left between them. This clonotype was obtained from a human donor who was either an allogeneic HSCT recipient or a stem cell or donor lymphocyte infusion donor (not recorded which). It is not recorded whose cells these are; they may come from a transplant donor. The gene calls are TRBV25-1 and TRBJ1-1, with D tentatively TRBD1 (5 bases). The sequencing input was blood, either unsorted or a sorted T cell fraction (not recorded which). As DNA, the CDR3 is TGTGCCAGCAGCACAGTAGGGGTCACTGAAGCTTTCTTT. It encodes CASSTVGVTEAFF.